The 9 T cell receptor beta chains below were found in one sample sequenced in a study of ipilimumab plus nivolumab after autologous stem cell transplantation. Clones were read by immunoSEQ multiplex PCR, and TCRdb kept only the in-frame ones, dropping some. The table shows some 9,300 clones, with almost 70% occurring only once. Source: PBMCs, taken in a trial of ipilimumab plus nivolumab as post-transplant consolidation. These receptors came from a female donor with multiple myeloma.

The chain links TRBV5-6 to TRBJ2-2, with 12 bases identical to TRBD2. This CDR3 has 18 residues. The V gene's germline CDR1 is SGHDT and CDR2 YYEEEE. V trimming: 4 bases; J trimming: 0 bases; junction bases outside the gene matches: 7. CDR3 residues: CASSPVPSGGANTGELFF. CDR3 nucleotide sequence: TGTGCCAGCAGCCCGGTCCCTAGCGGGGGGGCGAACACCGGGGAGCTGTTTTTT.

V is TRBV5-4 and J is TRBJ2-7; 7 positions agree with TRBD1. CDR3 size: 13 residues. Germline V gives CDR1 SGHNT, CDR2 YYREEE (reference sequence). V lost 3 bases, J lost 6 bases, and 6 bases stayed unmatched. The chain's CDR3 is CASSWRTGPEQYF. Here the CDR3 DNA reads TGTGCCAGCAGCTGGCGGACAGGCCCCGAGCAGTACTTC.

The chain recombines TRBV9 with TRBJ2-3; possible D gene TRBD2, 5 bases. CDR1 is SGDLS and CDR2 is YYNGEE in the germline V gene. CDR3 length equals 15 residues. With 0 bases removed from V and 6 bases from J, the gap between germline ends came to 14 bases. The CDR3 coding sequence is TGTGCCAGCAGCGTAGTCGGACTCTCAGGTGATACGCAGTATTTT. This sequence encodes CASSVVGLSGDTQYF. Variable domain in full (rest from reference TRBV9 and TRBJ2-3): DSGVTQTPKHLITATGQRVTLRCSPRSGDLSVYWYQQSLDQGLQFLIQYYNGEERAKGNILERFSAQQFPDLHSELNLSSLELGDSALYFCASSVVGLSGDTQYFGPGTRLTVL.

This clone has a handful of counts. The chain is built from TRBV6-4 and TRBJ2-7; perhaps TRBD2 as D (6 bases). V lost 3 bases and J 4 bases, leaving 16 bases between the germline ends. The V gene's germline CDR1 is MRHNA and CDR2 SNTAGT. There are 15 residues in the CDR3. The CDR3 DNA reads TGTGCCAGCAGTGAAGAGGCGGGAATTAGGTACGAGCAGTACTTC. Its translation is CASSEEAGIRYEQYF.

The rearrangement joins TRBV7-3 to TRBJ2-5; TRBD2 might be the D (6 bases). The germline V gene has CDR1 SGHTA and CDR2 FQGTGA. This CDR3 has 15 amino acids. Trimming stripped 3 bases from V and 5 bases from J, with 16 bases between. CDR3 DNA sequence: TGTGCCAGCAGCTTTCAGGGAGGAACGTCGGAGACCCAGTACTTC. This sequence encodes CASSFQGGTSETQYF.

This chain joins TRBV6-1 and TRBJ1-2; D is uncertain. V was shortened by 7 bases and J by 8 bases, with 17 bases between the two germline ends. Per the germline V gene, CDR1 is MNHNS and CDR2 is SASEGT. This CDR3 region has 13 residues. CDR3 in DNA: TGTGCCAGCACCGTGACCCAATATAGGGGCTACACCTTC. As protein: CASTVTQYRGYTF.

V usage is TRBV28 and J usage is TRBJ1-1, with no clear D. CDR1 MDHEN and CDR2 SYDVKM come from the germline V gene. Trimming took off 7 bases at V and 6 bases at J, with 15 bases between the two ends. This CDR3 comprises 13 residues. For the CDR3, the DNA is TGTGCCAGCAACCGGCCCGGGTTCTCTGAAGCTTTCTTT. It encodes CASNRPGFSEAFF.

This chain connects TRBV7-8 to TRBJ1-6; 9 positions agree with TRBD1. With 7 bases clipped from V and 7 bases from J, the junction kept 8 bases outside the gene matches. The CDR3 loop spans 15 amino acids. Per the germline V gene, CDR1 is SGHVS and CDR2 is FQNEAQ. The CDR3, as DNA: TGTGCCAGCAACCCGGGACAGGGCGGGAATTCACCCCTCCACTTT. It yields the protein CASNPGQGGNSPLHF.

The chain joins TRBV28 to TRBJ1-2, with 8 bases matching TRBD1. This CDR3 spans 14 amino acids. The trim removed 4 bases at V and 3 bases at J, leaving 4 bases unmatched. The germline V gene has CDR1 MDHEN and CDR2 SYDVKM. The CDR3 protein is CASSYQGADYGYTF. The CDR3 region has the DNA TGTGCCAGCAGTTACCAGGGGGCAGACTATGGCTACACCTTC.